A selection of T cell receptor beta chains follows, all from one sample in a study of shared clonotypes between healthy human individuals. Assay: immunoSEQ multiplex PCR; the TCRdb copy retains only in-frame clones and omits some. The data hold some 2,100,000 clones, with under 97% observed a single time. Specimen: naive CD4+ T cells sorted from blood. The receptors stem from a man between 18 and 29 years old in good health. The CDR3 runs from the conserved cysteine through the conserved F or W. Fields, in order: J gene, clone size, D gene, V gene, CDR3 protein, CDR3 DNA. D genes are given only for firm matches. Only some rows state a clone size, as once, few, many or a class for expanded clones.

>TRBJ2-3|once|TRBD2|TRBV5-1
CASSFGGLAGADTQYF
TGCGCCAGCAGCTTTGGGGGACTAGCGGGAGCAGATACGCAGTATTTT
>TRBJ2-7|-|-|TRBV5-5
CASSFYDDAREQYF
TGTGCCAGCAGCTTCTACGACGACGCCCGCGAGCAGTACTTC
>TRBJ2-7|-|-|TRBV5-6
CASSLGLQNSNEQYF
TGTGCCAGCAGCTTGGGACTCCAGAATTCCAACGAGCAGTACTTC
>TRBJ2-1|-|TRBD2|TRBV11-2
CASRNYPGGRRYNEQFF
TGTGCCAGCAGGAACTACCCGGGAGGGCGTAGGTACAATGAGCAGTTCTTC
>TRBJ1-2|-|TRBD1|TRBV2
CASRRDRGGDGYTF
TGTGCCAGCAGACGGGACAGGGGGGGCGATGGCTACACCTTC
>TRBJ2-2|-|TRBD2|TRBV7-2
CASSLLPAGENTGELFF
TGTGCCAGCAGCTTACTCCCAGCGGGAGAGAACACCGGGGAGCTGTTTTTT
>TRBJ2-7|-|TRBD1|TRBV5-1
CASSLGGQGPYEQYF
TGCGCCAGCAGCTTGGGAGGACAGGGCCCCTACGAGCAGTACTTC
>TRBJ2-1|-|-|TRBV2
CASSEDRVFNEQFF
TGTGCCAGCAGTGAAGACAGGGTTTTCAATGAGCAGTTCTTC
>TRBJ2-3|once|-|TRBV30
CAWSVGSKGTDTQYF
TGTGCCTGGAGTGTAGGGTCGAAAGGAACAGATACGCAGTATTTT
>TRBJ2-1|once|TRBD2|TRBV6-1
CASSELAGAYNEQFF
TGTGCCAGCAGCGAGCTAGCGGGAGCTTACAATGAGCAGTTCTTC
>TRBJ1-3|once|-|TRBV6-1
CASSEITGNTIYF
TGTGCCAGCAGTGAAATTACTGGAAACACCATATATTTT
>TRBJ2-7|once|TRBD1|TRBV9
CASSEGQADSYEQYF
TGTGCCAGCAGCGAGGGACAGGCCGATTCCTACGAGCAGTACTTC
>TRBJ1-1|-|-|TRBV18
CASSPREGIAEAFF
TGTGCCAGCTCACCACGTGAGGGTATCGCTGAAGCTTTCTTT
>TRBJ2-5|-|TRBD2|TRBV20-1
CSAREGETQYF
TGCAGTGCCCGGGAGGGAGAGACCCAGTACTTC
>TRBJ1-2|-|TRBD1|TRBV5-5
CASSHETGWDGYTF
TGTGCCAGCAGCCATGAGACAGGGTGGGATGGCTACACCTTC
>TRBJ1-6|-|TRBD1|TRBV6-1
CASSDRQGFNSPLHF
TGTGCCAGCAGTGATAGACAGGGGTTTAACTCACCCCTCCACTTT
>TRBJ1-5|-|-|TRBV18
CASSPQGVSNQPQHF
TGTGCCAGCTCACCACAGGGGGTAAGCAATCAGCCCCAGCATTTT
>TRBJ2-1|-|-|TRBV2
CASSLDFAYNEQFF
TGTGCCAGCAGTCTAGATTTCGCCTACAATGAGCAGTTCTTC
>TRBJ2-7|-|-|TRBV18
CASSPMAGPTYEQYF
TGTGCCAGCTCACCAATGGCAGGGCCCACCTACGAGCAGTACTTC
>TRBJ1-6|-|-|TRBV18
CASSPWQGYNSPLHF
TGTGCCAGCTCACCCTGGCAAGGCTATAATTCACCCCTCCACTTT
>TRBJ2-2|-|-|TRBV12-5
CASGLVQGTTGELFF
TGTGCTAGTGGTTTGGTACAAGGCACAACCGGGGAGCTGTTTTTT
>TRBJ1-1|once|-|TRBV30
CAWSKGDEAFF
TGTGCCTGGAGTAAGGGGGATGAAGCTTTCTTT
>TRBJ2-7|-|-|TRBV5-8
CASSRLPGEAERFYEQYF
TGTGCCAGCAGTCGACTGCCCGGAGAGGCGGAGCGATTCTACGAGCAGTACTTC
>TRBJ1-2|-|-|TRBV7-8
CASRRTGADGVGYGYTF
TGTGCCAGCAGACGAACTGGGGCGGATGGGGTTGGCTATGGCTACACCTTC
>TRBJ2-5|-|-|TRBV7-7
CASSLYGETQYF
TGTGCTAGCAGCTTATATGGAGAGACCCAGTACTTC
>TRBJ2-5|-|-|TRBV5-1
CASSLEWDQETQYF
TGCGCCAGCAGCTTGGAGTGGGACCAAGAGACCCAGTACTTC
>TRBJ2-7|-|-|TRBV6-9
CASSSDIVSSYEQYF
TGTGCCAGCAGTTCGGACATCGTGAGCTCCTACGAGCAGTACTTC
>TRBJ1-6|-|-|TRBV9
CASSVEGSESPLHF
TGTGCCAGCAGCGTAGAGGGGTCTGAGTCACCCCTCCACTTT
>TRBJ1-1|-|-|TRBV6-1
CASSEAAGQLNTEAFF
TGTGCCAGCAGTGAAGCGGCCGGACAGCTGAACACTGAAGCTTTCTTT
>TRBJ2-2|-|-|TRBV30
CAWSVTSGGGTGELFF
TGTGCCTGGAGTGTCACCTCAGGGGGGGGAACCGGGGAGCTGTTTTTT
>TRBJ2-1|-|-|TRBV20-1
CSGRQDEQFF
TGCAGCGGCCGACAGGATGAGCAGTTCTTC
>TRBJ2-5|-|TRBD1|TRBV29-1
CSAITGAKQETQYF
TGCAGCGCAATCACAGGGGCGAAACAAGAGACCCAGTACTTC
>TRBJ2-2|-|TRBD2|TRBV10-3
CAISPTSAGFNTGELFF
TGTGCCATCAGTCCTACTAGCGCGGGATTTAACACCGGGGAGCTGTTTTTT
>TRBJ2-7|-|TRBD2|TRBV6-6
CASSYVLAGRVSEQYF
TGTGCCAGCAGTTACGTGCTAGCGGGAAGGGTCTCCGAGCAGTACTTC
>TRBJ2-5|-|TRBD1|TRBV7-9
CASSYRTGAGETQYF
TGTGCCAGCAGCTACAGGACAGGGGCGGGAGAGACCCAGTACTTC
>TRBJ2-5|-|-|TRBV7-2
CASSFGDRETQYF
TGTGCCAGCAGCTTTGGGGACCGAGAGACCCAGTACTTC
>TRBJ2-7|-|-|TRBV7-2
CASSLADPYEQYF
TGTGCCAGCAGCTTAGCGGATCCCTACGAGCAGTACTTC